This T cell receptor (beta chain) was recovered during a study of T cell responses to AZD1222 COVID-19 vaccine. Notes on the study in general: The study found Spike-specific TCR breadth and depth rose after two AZD1222 doses. Close to half of all spike-specific TCRs reportedly target regions of the variants that are unmutated.

V lost 2 bases, J lost 2 bases, and 6 bases stayed unmatched. The CDR3 length is 15 residues. The germline V gene encodes CDR1 SGHRS and CDR2 YFSETQ. Assay used: immunoSEQ multiplex PCR; TCRdb lists only in-frame clones, some missing. This sample has 80,000 to 100,000 clones, with approximately 88% found just once. A word on this clone: As yet, its antigen is unknown.

The sequencing here drew on peripheral blood, taken on day 0 of AZD1222 vaccination. The gene calls are TRBV5-1 and TRBJ2-7; 8 bases match TRBD2. The TCR originated in an adult in good health. CDR3 nucleotides: TGCGCCAGCAGCTTTTCGGGCGGGGGGACCTACGAGCAGTACTTC. Amino acids: CASSFSGGGTYEQYF.